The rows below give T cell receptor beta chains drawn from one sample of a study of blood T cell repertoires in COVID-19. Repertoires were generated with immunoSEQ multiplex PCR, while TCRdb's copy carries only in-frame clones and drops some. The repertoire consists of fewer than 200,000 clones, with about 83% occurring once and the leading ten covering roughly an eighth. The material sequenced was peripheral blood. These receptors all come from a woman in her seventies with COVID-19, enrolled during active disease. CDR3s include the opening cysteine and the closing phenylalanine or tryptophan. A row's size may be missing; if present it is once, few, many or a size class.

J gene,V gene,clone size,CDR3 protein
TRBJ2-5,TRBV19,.,CASSIASGPQETQYF
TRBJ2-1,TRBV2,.,CASRGGSEQFF
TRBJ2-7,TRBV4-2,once,CASSQGDRSSYEQYF
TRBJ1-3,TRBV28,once,CASRATGTGKGNTIYF
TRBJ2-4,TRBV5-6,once,CASSLVSLAEWENIQYF
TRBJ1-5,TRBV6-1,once,CASSEMAGGNQPQHF
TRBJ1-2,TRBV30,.,CAWRGVRNYGYTF
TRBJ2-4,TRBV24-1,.,CATSDSGNKNIQYF
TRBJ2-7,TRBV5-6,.,CASSYRAETYEQYF
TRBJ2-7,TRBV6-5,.,CASKGETGYEQYF
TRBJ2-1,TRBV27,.,CASIPTGTSSYNEQFF
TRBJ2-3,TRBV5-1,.,CASSVKGQGAIDTQYF
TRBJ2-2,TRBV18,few,CASSRSQGDYTGELFF
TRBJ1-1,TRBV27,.,CASSSGGLNTEAFF
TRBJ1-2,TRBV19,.,CASWTGQTYGYTF
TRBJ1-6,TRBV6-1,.,CASSDLQGDSPLHF
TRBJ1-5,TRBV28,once,CASSLDRAIQDQPQHF
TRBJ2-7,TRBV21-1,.,CASNRDRTYEQYF
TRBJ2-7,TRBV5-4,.,CASSRDRGGYEQYF
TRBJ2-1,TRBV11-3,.,CASSPSGIYNEQFF
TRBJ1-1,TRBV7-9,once,CASSLVTAGEAFF
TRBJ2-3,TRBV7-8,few,CASSFASTDTQYF
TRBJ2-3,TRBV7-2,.,CASKQLLAGAYTQYF
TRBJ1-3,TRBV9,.,CASSVSGGSGNTIYF